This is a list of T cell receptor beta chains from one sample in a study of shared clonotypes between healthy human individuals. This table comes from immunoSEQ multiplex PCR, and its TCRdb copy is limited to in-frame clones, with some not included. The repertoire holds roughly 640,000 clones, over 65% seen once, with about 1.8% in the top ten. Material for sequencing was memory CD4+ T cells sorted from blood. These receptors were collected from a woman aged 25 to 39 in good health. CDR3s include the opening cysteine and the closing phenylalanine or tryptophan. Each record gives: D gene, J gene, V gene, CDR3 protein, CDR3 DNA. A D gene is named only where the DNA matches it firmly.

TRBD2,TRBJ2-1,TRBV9,CASSVGLGTSGVHNEQFF,TGTGCCAGCAGCGTAGGCTTGGGGACTAGCGGGGTACACAATGAGCAGTTCTTC
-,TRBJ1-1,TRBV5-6,CASSSYTRTNTEAFF,TGTGCCAGCAGCTCCTACACTCGTACTAACACTGAAGCTTTCTTT
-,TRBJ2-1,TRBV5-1,CASSLGTGDEQFF,TGCGCCAGCAGCTTAGGGACTGGGGATGAGCAGTTCTTC
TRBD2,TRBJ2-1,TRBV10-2,CASSALAGVLIGNEQFF,TGCGCCAGCAGTGCGCTAGCGGGAGTTTTGATAGGCAATGAGCAGTTCTTC
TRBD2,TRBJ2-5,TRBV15,CATSPGLATPETQYF,TGTGCCACCAGCCCAGGACTAGCGACACCAGAGACCCAGTACTTC
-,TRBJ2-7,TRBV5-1,CASSLGQGPYEQYF,TGCGCCAGCAGCCTGGGACAAGGGCCCTACGAGCAGTACTTC
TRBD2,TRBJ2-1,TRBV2,CASTASGRLGEQFF,TGTGCCAGCACTGCTAGCGGGAGACTAGGTGAGCAGTTCTTC
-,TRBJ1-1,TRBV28,CASSTQWYTEAFF,TGTGCCAGCAGCACTCAGTGGTACACTGAAGCTTTCTTT
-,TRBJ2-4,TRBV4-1,CASSHSKVPGELAKNIQYF,TGCGCCAGCAGCCACTCGAAGGTCCCAGGGGAACTAGCCAAAAACATTCAGTACTTC
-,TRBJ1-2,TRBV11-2,CASSTSGQSYGYTF,TGTGCCAGCAGCACATCGGGGCAGAGCTATGGCTACACCTTC
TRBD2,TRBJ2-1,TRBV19,CASSIEEREGSYNEQFF,TGTGCCAGTAGTATAGAGGAGCGGGAGGGCAGTTACAATGAGCAGTTCTTC
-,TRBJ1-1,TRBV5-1,CASSLGTTNTEAFF,TGCGCCAGCAGCTTGGGAACGACGAACACTGAAGCTTTCTTT
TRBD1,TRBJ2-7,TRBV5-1,CASSVTGTGYHEQYF,TGCGCCAGCAGCGTTACCGGGACAGGGTACCACGAGCAGTACTTC
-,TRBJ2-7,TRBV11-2,CASSWRDGYYEQYF,TGTGCCAGCAGCTGGCGGGACGGATACTACGAGCAGTACTTC